These 19 T cell receptor beta chains were sequenced from one sample in a study of T cell responses to AZD1222 COVID-19 vaccine. Clones were sequenced by immunoSEQ multiplex PCR, and TCRdb holds only the in-frame ones, with some missing. The sample consists of about 220,000 clones, around 93% of them appearing once. Specimen: peripheral blood, collected on day 0 of MenACWY control vaccination. The receptors derive from an adult in good health.

The chain has TRBV28 and TRBJ2-1; D ambiguous. The germline CDR1 and CDR2 sequences are MDHEN and SYDVKM. V was trimmed by 3 bases and J by 7 bases, leaving 10 bases between them. The CDR3 has 13 residues. DNA for the CDR3: TGTGCCAGCAGTTTTCTATCTCGAAATGAGCAGTTCTTC. Translated: CASSFLSRNEQFF.

As for this clone: The junction does not match germline at one end; this may be a read error. The chain uses TRBV18 and TRBJ1-1; D remains unclear. The CDR3 runs to 13 residues. Looked up from germline, CDR1 is KGHSH and CDR2 is LQKENI. Here the CDR3 reads CASSPPLNTEAFF. Here the CDR3 DNA reads TGTGCCAGCTCACCACCTTTGAATACTGAAGCTTTCTTT.

This chain connects TRBV10-3 to TRBJ1-1; D gene ambiguous. The germline CDR1 and CDR2 sequences are ENHRY and SYGVKD. CDR3 length: 13 residues. Between the trimmed V and J ends, which lost 4 bases and 4 bases, there was a span of 10 bases. The CDR3 DNA reads as TGTGCCATCAGTGCCGCAGTACTCACTGAAGCTTTCTTT. Translation: CAISAAVLTEAFF.

The chain employs TRBV7-8 and TRBJ1-3; a possible D gene is TRBD1 (5 bases). With 3 bases removed from V and 2 bases from J, the gap between germline ends came to 8 bases. The germline V gene encodes CDR1 SGHVS and CDR2 FQNEAQ. CDR3 length: 14 residues. This CDR3 is CASSLGTAGNTIYF. CDR3 DNA sequence: TGTGCCAGCAGCTTGGGGACGGCTGGAAACACCATATATTTT.

CDR3 residues: CAWSVGTGAEAFF. In nucleotides, the CDR3 is TGTGCCTGGAGTGTGGGGACAGGGGCCGAAGCTTTCTTT. The chain links TRBV30 to TRBJ1-1; 10 bases agree with TRBD1. The trim removed 0 bases at V and 8 bases at J, leaving 3 bases unmatched. The germline V gene has CDR1 GTSNPN and CDR2 SVGIG (reference sequence). The CDR3 is 13 amino acids.

The chain recombines TRBV3-1 (or the pseudogene TRBV3-2) with TRBJ1-3; D unresolved. This CDR3 contains 15 residues. The V gene lost 2 bases and the J gene lost 11 bases, with 19 bases spanning the gap. The germline CDR1 and CDR2 sequences are LGHDT and YNNKEL (reference sequence). The DNA for the CDR3 is TGTGCCAGCAGCCAAAGCCGGATCTTAGACGTGGCCATATATTTT. It yields the protein CASSQSRILDVAIYF.

The rearrangement links TRBV3-1 (or the pseudogene TRBV3-2) to TRBJ2-3, with D perhaps TRBD1 (6 bases). This CDR3 has 16 residues. Deletions cut 1 base from V and 1 base from J, with 12 bases between. Per germline, CDR1 LGHDT and CDR2 YNNKEL (reference sequence). This CDR3 reads CASSQGVRGGTDTQYF. The CDR3 nucleotides read TGTGCCAGCAGCCAAGGAGTCAGGGGAGGCACAGATACGCAGTATTTT.

The J gene is TRBJ2-1, the V gene TRBV5-6; 9 bases map to TRBD2. Per germline, CDR1 SGHDT and CDR2 YYEEEE. V was pared by 3 bases and J by 10 bases, with 8 bases of the junction left unmatched. The CDR3 is 14 residues long. The CDR3 DNA reads TGTGCCAGCAGCTACCTAGCGGGGCCGGGGGAGCAGTTCTTC. This translates into CASSYLAGPGEQFF.

The DNA for the CDR3 is TGTGCCAGTAGGAAGGACAGGGACTACGAGCAGTACTTC. It specifies CASRKDRDYEQYF. The chain uses TRBV19 and TRBJ2-7; 8 bases are shared with TRBD1. V was clipped by 6 bases and J by 3 bases; unmatched bases: 4. The CDR3 sequence is 13 residues long. Germline V gene data show CDR1 as LNHDA and CDR2 as SQIVND (reference sequence).

The rearrangement links TRBV5-6 to TRBJ1-5; D is unresolved. Trimming took off 7 bases at V and 2 bases at J, with 10 bases between the two ends. Germline CDR1 reads SGHDT; CDR2 reads YYEEEE. The CDR3 runs 13 residues. The CDR3 DNA sequence: TGTGCCAGCGGGCTCGCCGGCAATCAGCCCCAGCATTTT. It specifies CASGLAGNQPQHF.

In DNA, the CDR3 is TGTGCCAGCAGCTTCCCCACTGGCGACAGGGTGGACTACACCTTC. It codes for CASSFPTGDRVDYTF. The V call is TRBV5-4, the J call TRBJ1-2, with 7 bases identical to TRBD1. Germline V gives CDR1 SGHNT, CDR2 YYREEE (reference sequence). There are 15 residues in the CDR3. V was clipped by 2 bases and J by 10 bases; unmatched bases: 14.

This clone was detected a few times. The V and J genes are TRBV3-1 (or the pseudogene TRBV3-2) and TRBJ2-7; no definite D call. From germline, CDR1 is LGHDT and CDR2 YNNKEL (reference sequence). The CDR3 spans 12 residues. Trimming removed 1 base from V and 3 bases from J, with 4 bases in between. The CDR3 loop is CASSQVFYEQYF. The CDR3 nucleotides are TGTGCCAGCAGCCAAGTTTTCTACGAGCAGTACTTC.

The gene calls are TRBV4-1 and TRBJ2-5; D unclear. The CDR3 contains 16 residues. Germline CDR1 is MGHRA and CDR2 is YSYEKL. Trimming took 0 bases from V and 5 from J, leaving 16 bases between them. The CDR3 sequence: CASSQDPGPGWETQYF. For the CDR3, the DNA is TGCGCCAGCAGCCAAGACCCGGGCCCGGGCTGGGAGACCCAGTACTTC.

This chain links TRBV10-3 with TRBJ1-2, with D tentatively TRBD1 (5 bases). CDR3 length: 14 residues. Trimming removed 3 bases at V and 2 bases at J, with 10 bases between. The germline V gene has CDR1 ENHRY and CDR2 SYGVKD. The CDR3 here is CAISDVQGNYGYTF. CDR3 bases: TGTGCCATCAGTGATGTTCAGGGCAACTATGGCTACACCTTC.

This chain connects TRBV19 to TRBJ2-2; TRBD2 matches at 11 bases. From germline, CDR1 is LNHDA and CDR2 SQIVND (reference sequence). The CDR3 runs 18 residues. J was trimmed by 0 bases and V by 6 bases; bases with no gene match: 9. The CDR3 loop is CASRRTGTSGTNTGELFF. As DNA, the CDR3 is TGTGCCAGTAGGCGAACCGGGACTAGCGGAACGAACACCGGGGAGCTGTTTTTT.

The gene calls are TRBV15 and TRBJ1-3; D remains ambiguous. In germline, CDR1 is LNHNV, CDR2 YYDKDF (reference sequence). V lost 0 bases and J lost 0, with 3 bases in between. The CDR3 loop spans 14 amino acids. The CDR3 loop reads CATSRDSSGNTIYF. For the CDR3, the DNA is TGTGCCACCAGCAGAGACAGCTCTGGAAACACCATATATTTT.

This chain links TRBV30 with TRBJ1-1; D gene ambiguous. The V and J ends lost 3 bases and 4 bases respectively, with 6 bases between them. CDR3 length: 11 amino acids. Looked up from germline, CDR1 is GTSNPN and CDR2 is SVGIG (reference sequence). The CDR3 protein is CAWRRSTEAFF. CDR3 sequence (DNA): TGTGCCTGGAGGAGGAGCACTGAAGCTTTCTTT.

This chain connects TRBV2 to TRBJ1-2; no definite D call. The CDR3 is 14 amino acids. Trimming cost V 4 bases and J 0 bases, with 9 bases left between them. The germline V gene encodes CDR1 SNHLY and CDR2 FYNNEI. The CDR3 spells CASSAASSNYGYTF. The CDR3 DNA sequence: TGTGCCAGCAGTGCGGCCAGCTCTAACTATGGCTACACCTTC.

The V gene is TRBV25-1, the J gene TRBJ2-7; D is perhaps TRBD1 or TRBD2 (6 bases each). CDR1 is MGHDK, CDR2 SYGVNS, per germline. This CDR3 contains 15 residues. The V gene lost 1 base and the J gene lost 4 bases, with 14 bases spanning the gap. CDR3 DNA sequence: TGTGCCAGCAGTGAATTGCCAGGGGAGGTTTACGAGCAGTACTTC. Protein product: CASSELPGEVYEQYF.